This T cell receptor beta chain was captured in a study of shared clonotypes between healthy human individuals. The overall study: Per donor, CD8 memory used one plate, CD8 naive used two, CD4 memory used three and CD4 naive used three.

Study-level results: The generation probabilities recorded for non-shared clonotypes fell below those of clonotypes shared by all four donors.

Naive CD8 cells comprised CD45RO-negative, CCR7-positively selected cells, excluding terminally differentiated effector memory CD45RA+ cells. Healthy and HIV-negative, the adult donors had no recent acute infections or vaccinations. The DNA input per sorted-subset replicate PCR was 200 ng, corresponding to some 30,000 T cell genomes. Sequencing used immunoSEQ multiplex PCR; TCRdb keeps in-frame clones, though not all of them. Of approximately 2,000,000 clones in the sample, 80% to 95% were seen once. The V gene's germline CDR1 is SGHNT and CDR2 YYREEE (reference sequence). The CDR3 runs to 14 residues. Trimming left V 2 bases short and J 2 bases short, with 11 bases between. Only a few counts were recorded for this clone. Its target is not known.

V usage is TRBV5-4 and J usage is TRBJ2-7; D possibly corresponds to TRBD2 (5 bases). The sequence was obtained from a man younger than 30 in good health. Some clones in this sample may be carry-over from other donors' samples. Specimen: naive CD8+ T cells from PBMCs. CDR3 residues: CASSLMGDAYEQYF. The CDR3 DNA reads as TGTGCCAGCAGCTTAATGGGAGATGCCTACGAGCAGTACTTC.